The T cell receptor (beta chain) under discussion was sequenced for a study of blood T cells in healthy people across ages. The second PCR ran roughly 7 to 11 cycles with a sample-barcoded 5' primer and J-beta primers. From the 5' RACE reads, TCRdb called clonotypes with MiXCR, one entry per CDR3 protein. The table includes roughly 930,000 distinct CDR3 sequences, roughly 43% detected once. This clonotype has just one count. V was shortened by 3 bases and J by 1 base, with 15 bases between the two germline ends. CDR1 and CDR2 from the germline V gene are MNHNS and SASEGT. There are 16 residues in the CDR3.

This rearrangement joins TRBV6-1 to TRBJ1-1, with D hard to call. The receptor was isolated from a man aged 25 to 40 in good health. Sequencing was performed on blood. CDR3 nucleotides: TGTGCCAGCAGTGAGGGTCGGGGTCGGGGGAACACTGAAGCTTTCTTT. This sequence encodes CASSEGRGRGNTEAFF.